The subject of this entry is one T cell receptor beta chain. Other DNA sequences from this sample encode an identical CDR3 as well. This entry comes from a study of metastatic and nonmetastatic thyroid tumors. The authors' processing: A distant-metastasis classifier for papillary thyroid cancer was built using CDR3 differences across clinicopathological groups. TCRdb re-analyzed the PCR reads through MiXCR. The V and J calls shown here were made by TCRdb, not taken from the authors' results. The sample lists roughly 19,000 clones; roughly 22% were seen once. Each patient came to thyroid surgery without any prior treatment (of any kind). The germline V gene has CDR1 MNHNS and CDR2 SASEGT. The V gene end was trimmed by 6 bases and the J gene end by 12 bases; junction bases not matched to a gene: 5. This CDR3 has 11 residues.

The chain joins TRBV6-1 to TRBJ2-1, with 7 bases aligning to TRBD1. Sequencing was done on a sample of tumor tissue. The source of this sequence is a male donor with papillary thyroid cancer or a benign thyroid nodule (not recorded which). Some clones in this sample may be carry-over from other donors' samples. The DNA of the CDR3 is TGTGCCAGCAGACGACAGGGAGCGCAGTTCTTC. It encodes CASRRQGAQFF.